Below are 30 T cell receptor beta chains sequenced from a single sample in a study of T-cell memory formation after mild COVID-19. TCRdb analysed the 5' RACE reads with MiXCR anew, one entry per CDR3 protein. The table has fewer than 95,000 distinct CDR3 sequences, more than 12% seen once. Sequenced sample: PBMCs or a T cell subset sorted from them (not recorded which). Receptors originate from a young man who had mild COVID-19 (a few samples of this study predate the infection). Cell type and time point are not known.

This clonotype was recorded a few times. The genes are TRBV4-1 and TRBJ2-5, with TRBD2 identical over 7 bases. CDR3 size: 14 residues. The V gene end was trimmed by 1 base and the J gene end by 5 bases; junction bases not matched to a gene: 4. Germline CDR1 and CDR2: MGHRA and YSYEKL. CDR3 residues: CASSQVQGGETQYF. The CDR3 coding sequence is TGCGCCAGCAGCCAAGTTCAGGGAGGGGAGACCCAGTACTTC.

The rearrangement joins TRBV6-5 to TRBJ2-1; 14 bases agree with TRBD2. This CDR3 is built from 16 residues. The J segment lost 7 bases and the V segment lost 0 bases, leaving 2 bases of the junction unmatched. Germline CDR1 and CDR2: MNHEY and SVGAGI. Here the CDR3 reads CASSYSGLAGVNEQFF. CDR3 coding DNA: TGTGCCAGCAGTTACTCGGGACTAGCGGGAGTTAATGAGCAGTTCTTC.

The chain carries TRBV9 and TRBJ1-1; 7 bases agree with TRBD1. The CDR3 has 14 amino acids. The trim removed 0 bases at V and 7 bases at J, leaving 6 bases unmatched. Germline CDR1 is SGDLS and CDR2 is YYNGEE. Here the CDR3 DNA reads TGTGCCAGCAGCGTAGAGGCAGGGGGGGATGAAGCTTTCTTT. Its protein product is CASSVEAGGDEAFF.

This chain joins TRBV11-1 and TRBJ2-1, with 9 bases aligning to TRBD2. Germline assignment: CDR1 SGHAT and CDR2 FQDESV (reference sequence). V trimming: 1 base; J trimming: 2 bases; junction bases outside the gene matches: 3. The CDR3 is made up of 16 amino acids. The CDR3 nucleotides are TGTGCCAGCAGCTTAGATGTAGCGGGGGCCTACAATGAGCAGTTCTTC. It encodes CASSLDVAGAYNEQFF.

This clonotype was observed a handful of times. This chain uses TRBV7-3 with TRBJ2-3; D unclear. The CDR3 is 13 amino acids. Per the germline V gene, CDR1 is SGHTA and CDR2 is FQGTGA. V shed 0 bases and J shed 6 bases, with 7 bases lying between them. The CDR3 region has the DNA TGTGCCAGCAGCTTAACAGCACCGGATACGCAGTATTTT. Its translation is CASSLTAPDTQYF.

This chain uses TRBV4-3 with TRBJ2-1, with unresolved D. Germline values: CDR1 LGHNA, CDR2 YSLEER. V lost 4 bases and J 7 bases, leaving 11 bases between the germline ends. This CDR3 region has 13 residues. The CDR3 region is CASSPDGRNEQFF. Written as DNA, the CDR3 is TGCGCCAGCAGCCCGGATGGCAGGAATGAGCAGTTCTTC.

V usage is TRBV29-1 and J usage is TRBJ2-1; tentative D call: TRBD2 (6 bases). CDR3 length: 13 amino acids. V was trimmed by 2 bases and J by 7 bases, leaving 12 bases between them. Germline values: CDR1 SQVTM, CDR2 ANQGSEA. The DNA of the CDR3 is TGCAGCGTTGAAAAGCCGGGGAGGAATGAGCAGTTCTTC. Residues: CSVEKPGRNEQFF.

The chain couples TRBV4-2 to TRBJ1-4; D gene ambiguous. Germline values: CDR1 LGHNA, CDR2 YNFKEQ. V was trimmed by 0 bases and J by 6 bases, leaving 17 bases between them. The CDR3 runs to 17 residues. As DNA, the CDR3 is TGTGCCAGCAGCCAAGATCTTTACACCACAGCTGATGAAAAACTGTTTTTT. As protein: CASSQDLYTTADEKLFF.

The chain carries TRBV5-1 and TRBJ2-7; 9 nucleotides match TRBD1. The V and J ends lost 0 bases and 5 bases, in that order; junction bases with no gene match: 6. This CDR3 comprises 15 residues. Germline-derived CDR1 and CDR2 are SGHRS and YFSETQ. DNA for the CDR3: TGCGCCAGCAGCTTGGTCTCGGGACAGGGCGACGAGCAGTACTTC. It translates to CASSLVSGQGDEQYF.

This chain links TRBV6-2 or TRBV6-3 with TRBJ2-3; either TRBD1 or TRBD2 may fit D (5 bases each). CDR3 length equals 17 residues. Germline V gene lookup returns CDR1 MNHEY and CDR2 SVGEGT. V gave up 5 bases and J gave up 2 bases, with 20 bases separating them. DNA for the CDR3: TGTGCCAGCAGTCCCGTGGGGTGGCAGGGACCCACAGATACGCAGTATTTT. Amino acids: CASSPVGWQGPTDTQYF.

This clonotype has a handful of counts. The rearrangement uses TRBV4-1 and TRBJ2-1; TRBD1 agrees at 7 bases. This CDR3 has 14 amino acids. The V segment lost 6 bases and the J segment 7 bases; nucleotides outside the gene matches: 9. The V gene's germline CDR1 is MGHRA and CDR2 YSYEKL. CDR3 coding DNA: TGCGCCAGCAGTCCCGGGACAGCTTCTAATGAGCAGTTCTTC. Amino acid sequence: CASSPGTASNEQFF.

This clonotype showed up just a few times. CDR3: CASSLKGAYGYTF. The CDR3 DNA is TGTGCCAGCAGCTTGAAGGGGGCCTATGGCTACACCTTC. V is TRBV7-9 and J is TRBJ1-2, with 7 bases identical to TRBD1. Germline V gene data show CDR1 as SEHNR and CDR2 as FQNEAQ (reference sequence). With V trimmed by 3 bases and J by 4 bases, 2 bases remained unmatched. The CDR3 is made up of 13 amino acids. The full variable domain, completed using reference TRBV7-9 and TRBJ1-2, is DTGVSQNPRHKITKRGQNVTFRCDPISEHNRLYWYRQTLGQGPEFLTYFQNEAQLEKSRLLSDRFSAERPKGSFSTLEIQRTEQGDSAMYLCASSLKGAYGYTFGSGTRLTVV.

This clonotype was counted at least ten times. J is TRBJ2-5 and V is TRBV5-1; D perhaps matches TRBD1 (5 bases). Trimming took 0 bases from V and 1 from J, leaving 13 bases between them. Germline CDR1 SGHRS, CDR2 YFSETQ. The CDR3 is 16 residues long. The CDR3 region is CASSLGGSRTQETQYF. The CDR3 nucleotides read TGCGCCAGCAGCTTGGGGGGCAGCAGAACCCAAGAGACCCAGTACTTC.

This clonotype was recorded at least ten times. The CDR3 bases are TGTGCCAGCAGCCCCGGACTTGTCAATGAGCAGTTCTTC. Its protein is CASSPGLVNEQFF. The genes are TRBV14 and TRBJ2-1; D perhaps matches TRBD2 (5 bases). V shed 4 bases and J shed 6 bases, with 10 bases lying between them. This CDR3 region has 13 residues. Per the germline V gene, CDR1 is SGHDN and CDR2 is FVKESK.

This clonotype was observed a handful of times. J is TRBJ2-1 and V is TRBV7-9; D is perhaps TRBD1 or TRBD2 (6 bases each). The CDR3 sequence is 13 residues long. Per the germline V gene, CDR1 is SEHNR and CDR2 is FQNEAQ (reference sequence). V lost 1 base and J lost 9, with 10 bases in between. CDR3 sequence reads: CASSLDRGPEQFF. The CDR3 bases are TGTGCCAGCAGCTTAGATCGGGGGCCTGAGCAGTTCTTC. The variable domain in full, with the rest retrieved from reference TRBV7-9 and TRBJ2-1, is DTGVSQNPRHKITKRGQNVTFRCDPISEHNRLYWYRQTLGQGPEFLTYFQNEAQLEKSRLLSDRFSAERPKGSFSTLEIQRTEQGDSAMYLCASSLDRGPEQFFGPGTRLTVL.

This clonotype was detected a few times. V is TRBV9 and J is TRBJ2-7; D call uncertain. CDR1 is SGDLS and CDR2 is YYNGEE in the germline V gene. The CDR3 runs to 13 residues. V lost 0 bases to trimming and J lost 5 bases, with 9 bases between them. This CDR3 reads CASSVVPIDEQYV. The CDR3 region has the DNA TGTGCCAGCAGCGTAGTGCCTATCGACGAGCAGTACGTC.

The CDR3 loop reads CASSSQRGKGDQYV. The CDR3 coding sequence is TGTGCCAGCAGTTCCCAACGGGGTAAGGGCGACCAGTACGTC. This chain links TRBV7-9 with TRBJ2-7; D may be TRBD2 (5 bases). From germline, CDR1 is SEHNR and CDR2 FQNEAQ (reference sequence). V lost 6 bases and J lost 10, with 22 bases in between. The CDR3 has 14 amino acids.

The chain employs TRBV7-9 and TRBJ2-2; D not certain. Germline V gene data show CDR1 as SEHNR and CDR2 as FQNEAQ (reference sequence). V lost 3 bases and J lost 1, with 9 bases in between. The CDR3 loop spans 15 amino acids. CDR3: CASSLEWGNTGELFF. CDR3 sequence (DNA): TGTGCCAGCAGCTTGGAATGGGGGAACACCGGGGAGCTGTTTTTT.

This chain links TRBV7-2 with TRBJ2-7, with 8 positions matching TRBD1. The CDR3 sequence is 15 residues long. Germline assignment: CDR1 SGHTA and CDR2 FQGNSA. Trimming at V came to 9 bases and at J to 5 bases, leaving 15 bases not matched to a gene. The chain's CDR3 is CASDRGLGPRDEQYF. The CDR3 region has the DNA TGTGCCAGTGACAGGGGCCTCGGACCGAGGGACGAGCAGTACTTC.

This clonotype was found a few times. The gene calls are TRBV6-2 or TRBV6-3 and TRBJ1-1, with a tentative D call TRBD1 (5 bases). The CDR3 totals 16 residues. Germline CDR1 MNHEY, CDR2 SVGEGT. V was clipped by 0 bases and J by 0 bases, with 11 bases between them. The CDR3, as DNA: TGTGCCAGCAGTTACTCCTTTGGGACCATGAACACTGAAGCTTTCTTT. It yields the protein CASSYSFGTMNTEAFF.

This clonotype has only one observation. The chain is built from TRBV9 and TRBJ2-2; D may be TRBD1 or TRBD2 (5 bases each). Germline V gives CDR1 SGDLS, CDR2 YYNGEE. The CDR3 consists of 16 residues. Trimming removed 2 bases from V and 0 bases from J, with 11 bases in between. CDR3 sequence reads: CASSVRGGANTGELFF. The CDR3 DNA reads TGTGCCAGCAGCGTTCGGGGCGGCGCGAACACCGGGGAGCTGTTTTTT.

The V and J genes are TRBV7-8 and TRBJ2-5, with D possibly TRBD1 on 6 matching bases. Germline V gene data show CDR1 as SGHVS and CDR2 as FQNEAQ. The CDR3 is 15 amino acids. The V gene lost 5 bases and the J gene lost 0 bases, with 13 bases spanning the gap. CDR3 region: CASSQGQLNQETQYF. In nucleotides, the CDR3 is TGTGCCAGCAGCCAAGGACAGCTGAACCAAGAGACCCAGTACTTC.

J is TRBJ1-2 and V is TRBV20-1; D uncertain. Germline CDR1 is DFQATT and CDR2 is SNEGSKA (reference sequence). V was shortened by 6 bases and J by 6 bases, with 17 bases between the two germline ends. The CDR3 sequence is 13 residues long. The CDR3: CSARMGYRDGYTF. The CDR3 DNA reads TGCAGTGCAAGGATGGGGTATCGTGATGGCTACACCTTC.

The J gene is TRBJ2-3, the V gene TRBV7-9, with 9 bases aligning to TRBD1. V dropped 6 bases and J dropped 4; count of bases not matched to a gene: 5. This CDR3 comprises 14 residues. The germline gives CDR1 SEHNR, CDR2 FQNEAQ (reference sequence). The CDR3 DNA sequence: TGTGCCAGCAGGCTGGGGACAGGGTCAGATACGCAGTATTTT. Encoded protein: CASRLGTGSDTQYF.

This clonotype was seen more than once but under ten times. V and J are TRBV5-4 and TRBJ2-7; D ambiguous. This CDR3 has 12 amino acids. V shed 1 base and J shed 5 bases, with 7 bases lying between them. Germline CDR1 and CDR2: SGHNT and YYREEE (reference sequence). The CDR3 region is CASSLNGNEQYF. For the CDR3, the DNA is TGTGCCAGCAGCTTGAATGGCAACGAGCAGTACTTC. The variable domain in full, completed from reference TRBV5-4 and TRBJ2-7, reads ETGVTQSPTHLIKTRGQQVTLRCSSQSGHNTVSWYQQALGQGPQFIFQYYREEENGRGNFPPRFSGLQFPNYSSELNVNALELDDSALYLCASSLNGNEQYFGPGTRLTVT.

The chain joins TRBV6-6 to TRBJ1-2; 9 bases are shared with TRBD1. CDR1 and CDR2 (germline): MNHNY, SVGAGI (reference sequence). The trim removed 8 bases at V and 6 bases at J, leaving 7 bases unmatched. The CDR3 consists of 13 residues. CDR3: CASLWDREDGYTF. The DNA of the CDR3 is TGTGCCAGCCTCTGGGACAGGGAGGATGGCTACACCTTC.

The chain recombines TRBV12-3 or TRBV12-4 with TRBJ2-3; D might be TRBD1 (5 bases). Trimming left V 5 bases short and J 5 bases short, with 14 bases between. The CDR3 is 14 residues long. The CDR3 nucleotides are TGTGCCAGCAGTCCCGCGAGCAGGGTAGATACGCAGTATTTT. Translation gives CASSPASRVDTQYF.

This clonotype occurred many times. The J gene is TRBJ2-1, the V gene TRBV6-4; 7 nucleotides align to TRBD1. With 5 bases clipped from V and 4 bases from J, the junction kept 5 bases outside the gene matches. The CDR3 has 14 amino acids. In germline, CDR1 is MRHNA, CDR2 SNTAGT. For the CDR3, the DNA is TGTGCCAGCAGTCCCACAGGGGATTACAATGAGCAGTTCTTC. It is translated as CASSPTGDYNEQFF.

The chain couples TRBV2 to TRBJ1-4, with D hard to call. Germline V gene lookup returns CDR1 SNHLY and CDR2 FYNNEI. V was pared by 11 bases and J by 4 bases, with 11 bases between. The CDR3 totals 12 residues. CDR3 DNA sequence: TGTGCCGGCGACATTGGTAATGAAAAACTGTTTTTT. This gives the protein CAGDIGNEKLFF. Full variable domain (outside the CDR3, taken from reference TRBV2 and TRBJ1-4): EPEVTQTPSHQVTQMGQEVILRCVPISNHLYFYWYRQILGQKVEFLVSFYNNEISEKSEIFDDQFSVERPDGSNFTLKIRSTKLEDSAMYFCAGDIGNEKLFFGSGTQLSVL.

This chain connects TRBV27 to TRBJ1-1; D call uncertain. Deletions cut 7 bases from V and 4 bases from J, with 19 bases between. This CDR3 is 15 amino acids long. Germline V gene data show CDR1 as MNHEY and CDR2 as SMNVEV (reference sequence). The CDR3 coding sequence is TGTGCCAGCAACAGAAATGGGAACAGTTTCACTGAAGCTTTCTTT. It yields the protein CASNRNGNSFTEAFF.